The 19 T cell receptor beta chains listed next were all sequenced from one sample in a study of glioma-infiltrating T cells after dendritic cell vaccination. Clones were sequenced by immunoSEQ multiplex PCR, and TCRdb holds only the in-frame ones, with some missing. The table has tens of thousands of clones, around four fifths seen once; the top ten hold over 8.5%. Sample: blood, taken before dendritic cell vaccination. The receptor set was obtained from a human donor with glioblastoma.

V gene TRBV7-9 combines with J gene TRBJ2-3; tentative D call: TRBD2 (6 bases). CDR1 and CDR2 (germline): SEHNR, FQNEAQ (reference sequence). The CDR3 extends over 15 amino acids. Trimming removed 5 bases at V and 2 bases at J, with 14 bases between. The CDR3 loop is CASSRRAAFTDTQYF. The CDR3 DNA is TGTGCCAGCAGCCGGAGGGCTGCCTTCACAGATACGCAGTATTTT.

The chain joins TRBV4-1 to TRBJ2-5; 14 bases are a match to TRBD2. V lost 1 base, J lost 5 bases, and 12 bases stayed unmatched. CDR1 is MGHRA, CDR2 YSYEKL, per germline. The CDR3 loop spans 19 amino acids. In DNA form, the CDR3 reads TGCGCCAGCAGCCAAGCCCTAAGACTAGCGGGGGGGCTCCGGGAGACCCAGTACTTC. It specifies CASSQALRLAGGLRETQYF.

DNA for the CDR3: TGTGCCAGCAGCTCGAGGACAGGGTTGGGGGAGACCCAGTACTTC. Protein: CASSSRTGLGETQYF. The gene calls are TRBV5-4 and TRBJ2-5; 8 bases map to TRBD1. The CDR3 consists of 15 residues. Germline V lookup: CDR1 SGHNT, CDR2 YYREEE (reference sequence). V gave up 3 bases and J gave up 5 bases; unmatched junction bases: 9.

The V and J genes are TRBV7-8 and TRBJ2-7; D is uncertain. The V gene's germline CDR1 is SGHVS and CDR2 FQNEAQ. V was trimmed by 5 bases and J by 0 bases, leaving 8 bases between them. This CDR3 is built from 13 residues. CDR3 DNA sequence: TGTGCCAGCAGCATAGTTAGCTCCTACGAGCAGTACTTC. Amino acids: CASSIVSSYEQYF.

Here the CDR3 reads CASSDGRGRDEQYF. The CDR3 DNA is TGTGCCAGCAGCGACGGACGGGGTCGGGACGAGCAGTACTTC. This sequence joins TRBV5-4 and TRBJ2-7; tentatively, D is TRBD2 (5 bases). Germline assignment: CDR1 SGHNT and CDR2 YYREEE (reference sequence). V was cut by 4 bases and J by 5 bases, with 16 bases left in between. This CDR3 region has 14 residues.

The chain combines TRBV11-2 with TRBJ2-7; TRBD1 matches at 7 bases. This CDR3 contains 14 residues. Germline trimming cut 4 bases from V and 2 bases from J; bases unmatched to any gene: 5. Looked up from germline, CDR1 is SGHAT and CDR2 is FQNNGV. CDR3 DNA: TGTGCCAGCAGCTACTCGACAGGGCCCTACGAGCAGTACTTC. It specifies CASSYSTGPYEQYF.

The CDR3: CASSQDPSDSFFSYEQYF. CDR3 bases: TGTGCCAGCAGCCAAGATCCCTCGGACAGTTTCTTCTCCTACGAGCAGTACTTC. The J gene is TRBJ2-7, the V gene TRBV14; a possible D gene is TRBD1 (6 bases). Germline V gene sequence: CDR1 SGHDN, CDR2 FVKESK. This CDR3 contains 18 residues. Deletions cut 0 bases from V and 0 bases from J, with 18 bases between.

The genes are TRBV19 and TRBJ2-2, with a possible D match to TRBD2 (6 bases). Germline lookup yields CDR1 LNHDA and CDR2 SQIVND (reference sequence). This CDR3 comprises 15 residues. V lost 7 bases to trimming and J lost 5 bases, with 17 bases between them. The CDR3 region has the DNA TGTGCCAGTATCGGCGGCGGAGGGTGGACCGGGGAGCTGTTTTTT. This sequence encodes CASIGGGGWTGELFF.

The V and J genes are TRBV5-1 and TRBJ1-1; 10 bases are shared with TRBD1. Germline assignment: CDR1 SGHRS and CDR2 YFSETQ. This CDR3 has 13 residues. J was trimmed by 5 bases and V by 7 bases; bases with no gene match: 5. CDR3 nucleotide sequence: TGCGCCAGCTTCGGACAGGGGGGGACTGAAGCTTTCTTT. Translating gives CASFGQGGTEAFF.

This clone was picked up one time. The conserved closing phenylalanine or tryptophan is absent in this CDR3, likely reflecting a read error. The rearrangement joins TRBV30 to TRBJ1-5, with a tentative D call TRBD1 (5 bases). V lost 7 bases and J lost 0, with 13 bases in between. Germline V CDR1 and CDR2: GTSNPN, SVGIG (reference sequence). There are 14 residues in the CDR3. In nucleotides, the CDR3 is TGTGCCTCGACGGCGGGGACTAGCAATCAGCCCCAGCATTCT. Protein: CASTAGTSNQPQHS.

The CDR3 here is CAISESFVSTEAFF. CDR3 in DNA: TGTGCCATCAGTGAGTCGTTTGTTAGCACTGAAGCTTTCTTT. The chain uses TRBV10-3 and TRBJ1-1; D unresolved. Trimming pared 0 bases from V and 4 bases from J, leaving 9 bases between. The V gene's germline CDR1 is ENHRY and CDR2 SYGVKD. The CDR3 covers 14 residues.

The chain is built from TRBV2 and TRBJ2-3, with TRBD2 matching 10 bases. The CDR3 is made up of 14 amino acids. The junction had 4 bases not matched to a gene; V was cut back by 6 bases and J by 4 bases. The germline gives CDR1 SNHLY, CDR2 FYNNEI. CDR3 residues: CASSPSGSADTQYF. In DNA form, the CDR3 reads TGTGCCAGCAGCCCTAGCGGGAGCGCAGATACGCAGTATTTT.

The J gene is TRBJ1-1, the V gene TRBV5-1, with TRBD1 as a possible D gene (5 bases). The germline V and J ends were trimmed by 1 base and 1 base, with 11 bases remaining between them. This CDR3 comprises 15 residues. The germline gives CDR1 SGHRS, CDR2 YFSETQ. The CDR3 DNA follows: TGCGCCAGCAGCTTGTCGACAGTTTCGAACACTGAAGCTTTCTTT. Its protein product is CASSLSTVSNTEAFF.

This chain uses TRBV6-5 with TRBJ2-7, with a possible D match to TRBD1 (5 bases). The germline gives CDR1 MNHEY, CDR2 SVGAGI. The V gene lost 5 bases and the J gene lost 5 bases, with 13 bases spanning the gap. This CDR3 is 13 amino acids long. CDR3 DNA sequence: TGTGCCAGCAGTCCCCGCAGGGTCCACGAGCAGTACTTC. This sequence encodes CASSPRRVHEQYF.

This chain links TRBV5-1 with TRBJ2-5, with TRBD2 matching over 7 bases. Germline CDR1 and CDR2: SGHRS and YFSETQ. Trimming took 0 bases from V and 4 from J; bases not matched to a gene: 0. The CDR3 covers 13 residues. The CDR3 is CASSLGGGETQYF. For the CDR3, the DNA is TGCGCCAGCAGCTTGGGCGGGGGAGAGACCCAGTACTTC. Based on the CDR3 plus reference TRBV5-1 and TRBJ2-5, the full variable domain is KAGVTQTPRYLIKTRGQQVTLSCSPISGHRSVSWYQQTPGQGLQFLFEYFSETQRNKGNFPGRFSGRQFSNSRSEMNVSTLELGDSALYLCASSLGGGETQYFGPGTRLLVL.

The rearrangement uses TRBV11-2 and TRBJ2-3, with 8 bases identical to TRBD2. Germline V lookup: CDR1 SGHAT, CDR2 FQNNGV. Germline trimming cut 0 bases from V and 4 bases from J; bases unmatched to any gene: 3. This CDR3 has 15 amino acids. The CDR3: CASSLDGGAADTQYF. CDR3 bases: TGTGCCAGCAGCTTAGACGGGGGGGCCGCAGATACGCAGTATTTT.

The V gene is TRBV4-1, the J gene TRBJ2-7; 10 bases are a match to TRBD1. The CDR3 sequence is 17 residues long. V lost 1 base and J lost 4; bases outside the gene matches: 10. CDR1 is MGHRA and CDR2 is YSYEKL in the germline V gene. DNA for the CDR3: TGCGCCAGCAGCCAAGGACCCGGGACAGGGGATATATACGAGCAGTACTTC. Protein: CASSQGPGTGDIYEQYF.

Remarks on this clone: The same CDR3 arises from other DNA sequences in this sample as well. The chain combines TRBV9 with TRBJ2-3; weak D call: TRBD1 (6 bases). Germline CDR1 is SGDLS and CDR2 is YYNGEE. This CDR3 is 13 amino acids long. Trimming stripped 4 bases from V and 3 bases from J, with 9 bases between. The CDR3 sequence is CASSLQGTDTQYF. DNA of the CDR3: TGTGCCAGCAGCTTACAGGGAACAGATACGCAGTATTTT. Drawing the rest from reference TRBV9 and TRBJ2-3, the complete variable domain is DSGVTQTPKHLITATGQRVTLRCSPRSGDLSVYWYQQSLDQGLQFLIQYYNGEERAKGNILERFSAQQFPDLHSELNLSSLELGDSALYFCASSLQGTDTQYFGPGTRLTVL.

The chain uses TRBV18 and TRBJ2-3; TRBD1 is a possible D gene (5 bases). Looked up from germline, CDR1 is KGHSH and CDR2 is LQKENI. The CDR3 has 11 residues. Trimming shortened V by 4 bases and J by 6 bases, and 5 bases separated the two germline ends. For the CDR3, the DNA is TGTGCCAGCTCACAGGGGGATACGCAGTATTTT. It codes for CASSQGDTQYF.